A single sample gave rise to the 31 T cell receptor beta chains below, sequenced in a study of Ad26.COV2.S vaccination and SARS-CoV-2 variants. TCRdb keeps only in-frame clones here, not all; method: immunoSEQ multiplex PCR. The data show about 280,000 clones, with over 75% seen just once and around 3% held by the top ten. Treatment specified: some 19 received Ad26.COV2.S at low or high dose, single or two shots; 5 received placebo; per-sample allocation not given. Repertoires come from day 63 after the first vaccine or placebo injection. The sequencing here drew on peripheral blood, taken in a trial of Ad26.COV2.S vaccine versus placebo. These receptors were collected from a person between 18 and 60 years old who received the Ad26.COV2.S COVID-19 vaccine or a placebo.

This clone was seen a handful of times. The chain carries TRBV29-1 and TRBJ1-1, with D possibly being TRBD1 (5 bases). CDR1 SQVTM and CDR2 ANQGSEA come from the germline V gene. V was clipped by 8 bases and J by 7 bases, with 14 bases between them. This CDR3 has 11 residues. This chain's CDR3 is CSLRSDSEAFF. CDR3 coding DNA: TGCAGCCTTAGGTCCGACAGTGAAGCTTTCTTT.

This chain uses TRBV7-8 with TRBJ2-1; TRBD2 might be the D (5 bases). CDR3 size: 11 residues. CDR1 SGHVS and CDR2 FQNEAQ come from the germline V gene. V lost 2 bases to trimming and J lost 10 bases, with 6 bases between them. In DNA, the CDR3 is TGTGCCAGCAGCTTAAGAGGGGAGCAGTTCTTC. It specifies CASSLRGEQFF.

V and J are TRBV9 and TRBJ1-2, with D possibly matching TRBD1 (5 bases). The CDR3 runs 15 residues. V gave up 4 bases and J gave up 3 bases, with 16 bases separating them. Germline CDR1 is SGDLS and CDR2 is YYNGEE. The CDR3 bases are TGTGCCAGCAGCCCTAAAGGGGCCAGAGACTATGGCTACACCTTC. Its protein product is CASSPKGARDYGYTF.

About this clone itself: Other DNA sequences of this sample code for an identical CDR3. V and J are TRBV28 and TRBJ2-7, with D unclear. Trimming shortened V by 6 bases and J by 4 bases, and 7 bases separated the two germline ends. Germline assignment: CDR1 MDHEN and CDR2 SYDVKM. CDR3 size: 11 residues. CDR3 coding DNA: TGTGCCAGCAGCTCCCCTTACGAGCAGTACTTC. It yields the protein CASSSPYEQYF.

The chain recombines TRBV4-1 with TRBJ1-2, with D perhaps TRBD1 (6 bases). Germline values: CDR1 MGHRA, CDR2 YSYEKL. This CDR3 comprises 16 residues. The V end was cut by 1 base, the J end by 5 bases, with 17 bases between. The CDR3 sequence: CASSQGFGGLSYGYTF. Here the CDR3 DNA reads TGCGCCAGCAGCCAAGGGTTCGGGGGGCTTTCTTATGGCTACACCTTC.

V and J are TRBV7-2 and TRBJ2-5, with 9 bases aligning to TRBD2. This CDR3 is 15 amino acids long. Germline V gene sequence: CDR1 SGHTA, CDR2 FQGNSA. V was clipped by 6 bases and J by 4 bases; unmatched bases: 9. The CDR3 is CASRYGGGAPETQYF. The CDR3 DNA sequence: TGTGCCAGCAGATACGGCGGGGGGGCCCCAGAGACCCAGTACTTC.

This clone was recorded only once. J is TRBJ1-2 and V is TRBV27; 9 positions match TRBD1. The CDR3 sequence is 18 residues long. V lost 0 bases to trimming and J lost 1 base; unmatched junction nucleotides: 9. Germline-derived CDR1 and CDR2 are MNHEY and SMNVEV (reference sequence). The CDR3 DNA is TGTGCCAGCAGTTTATCCCCGGGACAGGGCCAGGGTAACTATGGCTACACCTTC. Protein sequence: CASSLSPGQGQGNYGYTF.

This chain connects TRBV18 to TRBJ1-4; D call uncertain. CDR3 length: 16 amino acids. Trimming removed 5 bases from V and 0 bases from J, with 13 bases in between. CDR1 and CDR2 (germline): KGHSH, LQKENI. The CDR3, as DNA: TGTGCCAGCTCATTAAAGGCCCATCCAACTAATGAAAAACTGTTTTTT. Its translation: CASSLKAHPTNEKLFF. Combining the CDR3 with reference TRBV18 and TRBJ1-4 gives the whole variable domain NAGVMQNPRHLVRRRGQEARLRCSPMKGHSHVYWYRQLPEEGLKFMVYLQKENIIDESGMPKERFSAEFPKEGPSILRIQQVVRGDSAAYFCASSLKAHPTNEKLFFGSGTQLSVL.

V is TRBV2 and J is TRBJ2-6, with 7 bases matching TRBD1. V trimming: 5 bases; J trimming: 2 bases; junction bases outside the gene matches: 3. The CDR3 runs 15 residues. Germline V CDR1 and CDR2: SNHLY, FYNNEI. CDR3 loop: CASSNRGPGANVLTF. Here the CDR3 DNA reads TGTGCCAGCAGTAACAGGGGCCCTGGGGCCAACGTCCTGACTTTC.

The chain carries TRBV6-5 and TRBJ1-2; 7 bases map to TRBD1. Germline V CDR1 and CDR2: MNHEY, SVGAGI. The CDR3 length is 14 residues. J lost 4 bases, V lost 4 bases, and 6 bases had no gene match. The CDR3 DNA is TGTGCCAGCAGTTCCCGGGGACAGTTCTATGGCTACACCTTC. This gives the protein CASSSRGQFYGYTF.

The gene calls are TRBV12-3 or TRBV12-4 and TRBJ1-2, with D possibly matching TRBD1 (5 bases). Trimming cost V 3 bases and J 5 bases, with 10 bases left between them. This CDR3 comprises 13 residues. CDR3 loop: CASSFDRSYGYTF. CDR3 DNA sequence: TGTGCCAGCAGTTTCGACAGATCTTATGGCTACACCTTC.

The CDR3: CASSPGQGYQPQHF. The CDR3, as DNA: TGTGCCAGCAGCCCCGGACAGGGGTATCAGCCCCAGCATTTT. V is TRBV2 and J is TRBJ1-5; 9 bases agree with TRBD1. The CDR3 has 14 residues. The V and J ends lost 6 bases and 5 bases, in that order; junction bases with no gene match: 5. CDR1 SNHLY and CDR2 FYNNEI come from the germline V gene.

This chain uses TRBV2 with TRBJ1-1; D not resolved. The V end was cut by 4 bases, the J end by 1 base, with 13 bases between. This CDR3 spans 15 amino acids. In germline, CDR1 is SNHLY, CDR2 FYNNEI. This chain's CDR3 is CASSGMGGGNTEAFF. The CDR3 DNA follows: TGTGCCAGCAGTGGGATGGGCGGAGGGAACACTGAAGCTTTCTTT.

This sequence joins TRBV19 and TRBJ2-1; D may correspond to TRBD1 or TRBD2 (5 bases each). The CDR3 has 15 amino acids. Germline V gene lookup returns CDR1 LNHDA and CDR2 SQIVND (reference sequence). Trimming took off 1 base at V and 5 bases at J, with 12 bases between the two ends. CDR3 in amino acids: CASSIGGVIHNEQFF. The CDR3 DNA is TGTGCCAGTAGTATAGGAGGGGTCATCCACAATGAGCAGTTCTTC.

The J gene is TRBJ2-1, the V gene TRBV19; 14 positions match TRBD2. V lost 7 bases to trimming and J lost 7 bases; unmatched junction nucleotides: 9. The CDR3 spans 16 residues. Germline loops: CDR1 LNHDA, CDR2 SQIVND (reference sequence). Here the CDR3 DNA reads TGTGCCAGTATGTCTGCGGGGACTAGCGGGAGTAATGAGCAGTTCTTC. Its translation is CASMSAGTSGSNEQFF.

The CDR3 spells CASAAGTSGSIDTQYF. In DNA, the CDR3 is TGTGCCAGTGCCGCTGGGACTAGCGGGAGCATCGATACGCAGTATTTT. The V call is TRBV19, the J call TRBJ2-3, with TRBD2 matching 14 bases. CDR1 and CDR2 from the germline V gene are LNHDA and SQIVND (reference sequence). The CDR3 loop spans 16 amino acids. V shed 8 bases, J shed 6 bases, and the junction held 10 bases outside the gene matches.

This chain joins TRBV10-2 and TRBJ2-3, with 12 bases lining up with TRBD2. Germline V gene lookup returns CDR1 WSHSY and CDR2 SAAADI. Trimming took 4 bases from V and 4 from J; bases not matched to a gene: 9. The CDR3 is made up of 17 amino acids. The CDR3 is CASSVNLAGGLADTQYF. The CDR3, as DNA: TGCGCCAGCAGTGTAAACCTAGCGGGAGGGCTGGCAGATACGCAGTATTTT.

The V call is TRBV19, the J call TRBJ1-4; no firm D call. The germline V and J ends were trimmed by 5 bases and 13 bases, with 23 bases remaining between them. Germline CDR1 is LNHDA and CDR2 is SQIVND (reference sequence). This CDR3 has 15 residues. CDR3 residues: CASSPWKSWEGGLFF. The CDR3 nucleotides are TGTGCCAGTAGTCCCTGGAAGTCCTGGGAGGGAGGACTGTTTTTT.

The rearrangement joins TRBV7-6 to TRBJ2-5; D ambiguous. V was pared by 8 bases and J by 5 bases, with 18 bases between. Germline values: CDR1 SGHVS, CDR2 FNYEAQ. This CDR3 contains 14 residues. In DNA form, the CDR3 reads TGTGCCAGCGGTTTAAGTGGGAAAGATGAGACCCAGTACTTC. The encoded protein is CASGLSGKDETQYF.

The chain employs TRBV28 and TRBJ2-1; perhaps TRBD2 as D (6 bases). V gave up 7 bases and J gave up 2 bases, with 18 bases separating them. Germline loops: CDR1 MDHEN, CDR2 SYDVKM. The CDR3 is made up of 16 amino acids. The CDR3 region is CASINRGRGTYNEQFF. CDR3 sequence (DNA): TGTGCCAGCATTAACCGAGGGCGGGGTACCTACAATGAGCAGTTCTTC.

This chain links TRBV7-8 with TRBJ1-6; 8 bases line up with TRBD1. The length of the CDR3 is 15 residues. Germline V gene lookup returns CDR1 SGHVS and CDR2 FQNEAQ. The V gene end was trimmed by 2 bases and the J gene end by 8 bases; junction bases not matched to a gene: 5. CDR3 region: CASSLQRQGHSPLHF. Written as DNA, the CDR3 is TGTGCCAGCAGCTTACAGCGACAGGGGCATTCACCCCTCCACTTT. Together with reference TRBV7-8 and TRBJ1-6, the CDR3 gives the full variable domain: GAGVSQSPRYKVAKRGQDVALRCDPISGHVSLFWYQQALGQGPEFLTYFQNEAQLDKSGLPSDRFFAERPEGSVSTLKIQRTQQEDSAVYLCASSLQRQGHSPLHFGNGTRLTVT.

The V call is TRBV2, the J call TRBJ1-4; the match to TRBD1 covers 8 bases. Germline CDR1 reads SNHLY; CDR2 reads FYNNEI. The CDR3 length is 14 residues. Trimming removed 4 bases from V and 7 bases from J; junction bases left unmatched: 5. The CDR3 DNA follows: TGTGCCAGCAGTGGGGGCAGGGGGCTTGAAAAACTGTTTTTT. This codes for CASSGGRGLEKLFF.

The chain joins TRBV11-2 to TRBJ2-1; 10 nucleotides line up with TRBD2. Germline values: CDR1 SGHAT, CDR2 FQNNGV. Trimming took 1 base from V and 7 from J; bases not matched to a gene: 4. The CDR3 is made up of 15 amino acids. CDR3 nucleotides: TGTGCCAGCAGCTTAGGTAGCGGGGGGATAAATGAGCAGTTCTTC. Translating it yields CASSLGSGGINEQFF.

This clone has more than one count but fewer than ten. The chain combines TRBV3-1 (or the pseudogene TRBV3-2) with TRBJ1-2; weak D call: TRBD1 (5 bases). In germline, CDR1 is LGHDT, CDR2 YNNKEL (reference sequence). V lost 4 bases and J 4 bases, leaving 7 bases between the germline ends. The CDR3 sequence is 12 residues long. The CDR3 loop is CASSPGPYGYTF. As DNA, the CDR3 is TGTGCCAGCAGCCCGGGACCCTATGGCTACACCTTC.

The chain employs TRBV5-4 and TRBJ1-6, with TRBD1 as a possible D gene (5 bases). V lost 0 bases, J lost 0 bases, and 10 bases lay in between. The CDR3 has 17 amino acids. The germline V gene has CDR1 SGHNT and CDR2 YYREEE (reference sequence). DNA of the CDR3: TGTGCCAGCAGCTTGGGACAGACGAGCTCCTATAATTCACCCCTCCACTTT. It yields the protein CASSLGQTSSYNSPLHF.

This chain uses TRBV27 with TRBJ2-3; TRBD2 matches 7 bases. CDR3 size: 16 residues. Germline CDR1 reads MNHEY; CDR2 reads SMNVEV (reference sequence). Unmatched junction bases numbered 5, after V lost 0 bases and J lost 2 bases. CDR3 in amino acids: CASSLSSAGATDTQYF. The CDR3 nucleotides read TGTGCCAGCAGTTTATCGTCGGCGGGAGCCACAGATACGCAGTATTTT.

This clone was picked up a small number of times. This chain links TRBV6-2 or TRBV6-3 with TRBJ2-7; no definite D call. CDR1 and CDR2 from the germline V gene are MNHEY and SVGEGT. CDR3 length: 11 residues. The V end was cut by 5 bases, the J end by 3 bases, with 5 bases between. The CDR3 region is CASSGDYEQYF. The CDR3 DNA is TGTGCCAGCAGTGGCGACTACGAGCAGTACTTC.

The chain joins TRBV5-1 to TRBJ1-2; 9 bases are shared with TRBD1. With 3 bases clipped from V and 6 bases from J, the junction kept 6 bases outside the gene matches. This CDR3 has 14 residues. Germline-derived CDR1 and CDR2 are SGHRS and YFSETQ. The CDR3 protein is CASSSGQGQNGYTF. The CDR3 DNA is TGCGCCAGCAGCTCCGGACAGGGGCAGAATGGCTACACCTTC.

The rearrangement uses TRBV25-1 and TRBJ2-2, with TRBD1 identical over 9 bases. From germline, CDR1 is MGHDK and CDR2 SYGVNS. The CDR3 contains 16 residues. Trimming at V came to 0 bases and at J to 5 bases, leaving 4 bases not matched to a gene. CDR3 amino acids: CASSEYGTGRTGELFF. In DNA, the CDR3 is TGTGCCAGCAGTGAATATGGGACAGGGAGAACCGGGGAGCTGTTTTTT.

The rearrangement joins TRBV7-9 to TRBJ2-7; TRBD1 is a possible D gene (6 bases). V dropped 3 bases and J dropped 7 bases, with 10 bases sitting between them. CDR3 length: 12 residues. Germline V gene lookup returns CDR1 SEHNR and CDR2 FQNEAQ (reference sequence). CDR3 in amino acids: CASSLQGKEQYF. CDR3 DNA: TGTGCCAGCAGCTTGCAGGGGAAGGAGCAGTACTTC. The variable domain in full, completed from reference TRBV7-9 and TRBJ2-7, reads DTGVSQNPRHKITKRGQNVTFRCDPISEHNRLYWYRQTLGQGPEFLTYFQNEAQLEKSRLLSDRFSAERPKGSFSTLEIQRTEQGDSAMYLCASSLQGKEQYFGPGTRLTVT.

This clone was seen once. The rearrangement uses TRBV5-1 and TRBJ1-4; TRBD1 might be the D (6 bases). Germline V gene data show CDR1 as SGHRS and CDR2 as YFSETQ. Trimming pared 4 bases from V and 4 bases from J, leaving 11 bases between. There are 14 residues in the CDR3. CDR3 sequence reads: CASSPDSYNEKLFF. The CDR3 DNA sequence: TGCGCCAGCAGCCCGGACAGTTATAATGAAAAACTGTTTTTT.